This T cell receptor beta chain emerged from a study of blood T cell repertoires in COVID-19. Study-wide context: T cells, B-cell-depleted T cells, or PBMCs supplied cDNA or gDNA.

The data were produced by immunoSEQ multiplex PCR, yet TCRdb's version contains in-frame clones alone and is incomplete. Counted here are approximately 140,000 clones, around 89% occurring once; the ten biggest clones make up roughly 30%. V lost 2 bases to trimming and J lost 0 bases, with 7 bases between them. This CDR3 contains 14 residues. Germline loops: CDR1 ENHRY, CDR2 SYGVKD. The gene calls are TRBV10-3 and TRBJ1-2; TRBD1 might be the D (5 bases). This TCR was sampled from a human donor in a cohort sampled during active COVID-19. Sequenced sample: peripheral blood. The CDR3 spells CAISELQANYGYTF. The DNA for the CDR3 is TGTGCCATCAGTGAGCTACAGGCTAACTATGGCTACACCTTC.